The 26 T cell receptor beta chains reported below all come from one sample, sequenced in a study of T cell responses to AZD1222 COVID-19 vaccine. Data came from immunoSEQ multiplex PCR; TCRdb stores just in-frame clones and leaves some out. The sample records about 150,000 clones, about 90% being singletons. Sequenced here: peripheral blood, sampled on day 0 of MenACWY control vaccination. The receptor source for this set is an adult in good health.

V usage is TRBV10-3 and J usage is TRBJ2-5; possibly TRBD1 or TRBD2 for D (5 bases each). V gave up 5 bases and J gave up 1 base, with 8 bases separating them. Germline CDR1 and CDR2: ENHRY and SYGVKD. CDR3 length: 13 residues. CDR3 residues: CAISLGTQETQYF. The CDR3 coding sequence is TGTGCCATCAGTCTAGGGACCCAAGAGACCCAGTACTTC.

The rearrangement joins TRBV5-1 to TRBJ2-7; 12 bases are a match to TRBD1. The CDR3 length is 15 residues. V trimming: 3 bases; J trimming: 2 bases; junction bases outside the gene matches: 3. Per the germline V gene, CDR1 is SGHRS and CDR2 is YFSETQ. In nucleotides, the CDR3 is TGCGCCAGCAGCTGGGGGACAGGGGGCACCTACGAGCAGTACGTC. This translates into CASSWGTGGTYEQYV.

The rearrangement links TRBV27 to TRBJ2-7, with a tentative D call TRBD2 (6 bases). This CDR3 is 14 amino acids long. Looked up from germline, CDR1 is MNHEY and CDR2 is SMNVEV (reference sequence). With 5 bases removed from V and 5 bases from J, the gap between germline ends came to 16 bases. In DNA form, the CDR3 reads TGTGCCAGCAGTCTAAGGCGGGGACGCGACGAGCAGTACTTC. It yields the protein CASSLRRGRDEQYF.

In its sample, this clone was seen once. This chain connects TRBV2 to TRBJ2-7; D remains ambiguous. CDR1 and CDR2 (germline): SNHLY, FYNNEI. V lost 6 bases, J lost 0 bases, and 6 bases lay in between. This CDR3 contains 12 residues. The CDR3 here is CASRRPSYEQYV. CDR3 in DNA: TGTGCCAGCAGAAGACCCTCCTACGAGCAGTACGTC.

J is TRBJ1-5 and V is TRBV12-3 or TRBV12-4, with a possible D match to TRBD1 (5 bases). Trimming removed 4 bases from V and 6 bases from J, with 10 bases in between. This CDR3 is built from 13 residues. The CDR3 DNA sequence: TGTGCCAGCAGTTACGTCGGGGGTCAGCCCCAGCATTTT. Amino acids: CASSYVGGQPQHF.

This sequence joins TRBV19 and TRBJ1-5; 7 nucleotides match TRBD1. Per the germline V gene, CDR1 is LNHDA and CDR2 is SQIVND (reference sequence). This CDR3 has 15 amino acids. The trim removed 5 bases at V and 2 bases at J, leaving 6 bases unmatched. The CDR3 DNA follows: TGTGCCAGTAGTCTGGTTGGGACAGGCAATCAGCCCCAGCATTTT. Protein: CASSLVGTGNQPQHF.

The rearrangement joins TRBV4-1 to TRBJ2-1; D is undetermined. Germline V gene sequence: CDR1 MGHRA, CDR2 YSYEKL. The CDR3 is 16 amino acids. V lost 4 bases, J lost 0 bases, and 13 bases lay in between. CDR3 loop: CASSPKEWSSYNEQFF. The CDR3 DNA reads as TGCGCCAGCAGCCCCAAGGAGTGGAGCTCCTACAATGAGCAGTTCTTC.

V gene TRBV7-2 combines with J gene TRBJ1-5, with 7 bases matching TRBD1. This CDR3 region has 14 residues. Germline-derived CDR1 and CDR2 are SGHTA and FQGNSA. V shed 1 base and J 9 bases; nucleotides not matched to a gene: 6. CDR3 DNA sequence: TGTGCCAGCAGCTTAGGGGACAGCCCTGGGCCCCAGCATTTT. It is translated as CASSLGDSPGPQHF.

V usage is TRBV10-3 and J usage is TRBJ2-3; D gene uncertain. The V gene's germline CDR1 is ENHRY and CDR2 SYGVKD. V lost 3 bases to trimming and J lost 5 bases, with 9 bases between them. The CDR3 spans 13 residues. The CDR3 reads CAISDWLVDTQYF. CDR3 sequence (DNA): TGTGCCATCAGTGACTGGTTGGTAGATACGCAGTATTTT.

The genes are TRBV29-1 and TRBJ1-2; the D is unclear. The V end lost 6 bases, the J end lost 2 bases, and 13 bases lay between the germline ends. CDR1 is SQVTM, CDR2 ANQGSEA, per germline. The CDR3 loop spans 13 amino acids. The DNA for the CDR3 is TGCAGCGTCCCCCCAGGAGGCAACTATGGCTACACCTTC. Amino acids: CSVPPGGNYGYTF.

The chain is built from TRBV3-1 (or the pseudogene TRBV3-2) and TRBJ1-4; D gene unclear. Trimming removed 2 bases from V and 10 bases from J, with 11 bases in between. Germline values: CDR1 LGHDT, CDR2 YNNKEL (reference sequence). This CDR3 has 13 residues. The CDR3 bases are TGTGCCAGCAGCCAACCCCTTGAAGGAAAACTGTTTTTT. This translates into CASSQPLEGKLFF.

This chain links TRBV4-1 with TRBJ1-2, with a possible D match to TRBD1 (6 bases). V shed 0 bases and J shed 3 bases, with 17 bases lying between them. CDR3 length: 17 residues. The germline V gene has CDR1 MGHRA and CDR2 YSYEKL. The CDR3 bases are TGCGCCAGCAGCCAAGATTCGGGAGGGGGGAGGTACTATGGCTACACCTTC. Amino acid sequence: CASSQDSGGGRYYGYTF.

The chain links TRBV5-1 to TRBJ1-2, with no clear D. CDR1 and CDR2 (germline): SGHRS, YFSETQ. V was shortened by 2 bases and J by 6 bases, with 20 bases between the two germline ends. The CDR3 spans 16 residues. The CDR3 protein is CASSFGSPNFLDGYTF. Here the CDR3 DNA reads TGCGCCAGCAGCTTCGGCAGCCCAAATTTTCTTGATGGCTACACCTTC. The whole variable domain, filled in from reference TRBV5-1 and TRBJ1-2, reads KAGVTQTPRYLIKTRGQQVTLSCSPISGHRSVSWYQQTPGQGLQFLFEYFSETQRNKGNFPGRFSGRQFSNSRSEMNVSTLELGDSALYLCASSFGSPNFLDGYTFGSGTRLTVV.

The J gene is TRBJ2-5, the V gene TRBV7-2; 10 bases are shared with TRBD2. The CDR3 is made up of 16 amino acids. V lost 1 base, J lost 5 bases, and 7 bases stayed unmatched. Germline lookup yields CDR1 SGHTA and CDR2 FQGNSA. The CDR3 DNA reads as TGTGCCAGCAGCTTAGACGGTAGCGGGAGGATGGAGACCCAGTACTTC. It is translated as CASSLDGSGRMETQYF.

V gene TRBV11-3 combines with J gene TRBJ1-2; D not resolved. From germline, CDR1 is SGHNT and CDR2 YENEEA. V was cut by 1 base and J by 4 bases, with 16 bases left in between. The CDR3 contains 16 residues. CDR3 DNA: TGTGCCAGCAGCTTAGGAGAAGGTTCACCGCTCTATGGCTACACCTTC. Translation: CASSLGEGSPLYGYTF.

CDR3 nucleotides: TGTGCCAGCAGCTTGGAGGGGAATTCACCCCTCCACTTT. Amino acids: CASSLEGNSPLHF. The chain links TRBV5-5 to TRBJ1-6; tentative D call: TRBD1 (5 bases). Germline-derived CDR1 and CDR2 are SGHKS and YYEKEE (reference sequence). The CDR3 spans 13 residues. Trimming removed 0 bases at V and 7 bases at J, with 5 bases between.

The J gene is TRBJ2-2, the V gene TRBV19; the match to TRBD2 covers 8 bases. CDR3 length equals 17 residues. Looked up from germline, CDR1 is LNHDA and CDR2 is SQIVND (reference sequence). Unmatched junction bases numbered 8, after V lost 5 bases and J lost 0 bases. The CDR3 bases are TGTGCCAGTAGTCCCCCCCCGGGAGGGGCGAACACCGGGGAGCTGTTTTTT. Translating gives CASSPPPGGANTGELFF.

Turning to this clone: One end of the junction fails to match germline, which may point to a read error. The chain combines TRBV7-3 with TRBJ2-1; 9 nucleotides match TRBD2. This CDR3 has 15 residues. The germline V gene encodes CDR1 SGHTA and CDR2 FQGTGA. CDR3 coding DNA: TGTGCCAGCAGCCTAACACTAGCGGGTAGTGGTGAGCAGTTCTTC. Residues: CASSLTLAGSGEQFF.

This rearrangement joins TRBV2 to TRBJ2-2, with D unclear. CDR3 length: 14 amino acids. Between the trimmed V and J ends, which lost 8 bases and 0 bases, there was a span of 10 bases. Germline values: CDR1 SNHLY, CDR2 FYNNEI. The CDR3 DNA reads TGTGCCAGCGCCGCAGGTGCGAACACCGGGGAGCTGTTTTTT. It encodes CASAAGANTGELFF.

J is TRBJ2-5 and V is TRBV7-8; D gene unclear. V lost 7 bases and J 3 bases, leaving 15 bases between the germline ends. CDR1 and CDR2 (germline): SGHVS, FQNEAQ. The CDR3 covers 14 residues. In nucleotides, the CDR3 is TGTGCCAGCACCAGAATTAGGGCGGAAGAGACCCAGTACTTC. Amino acid sequence: CASTRIRAEETQYF.

V is TRBV25-1 and J is TRBJ1-1; D may be TRBD1 (5 bases). The CDR3 covers 12 residues. From germline, CDR1 is MGHDK and CDR2 SYGVNS. V gave up 7 bases and J gave up 5 bases, with 11 bases separating them. CDR3 sequence: CASKGRGTEAFF. DNA of the CDR3: TGTGCCAGCAAGGGACGGGGGACTGAAGCTTTCTTT.

This chain links TRBV28 with TRBJ1-1, with D possibly being TRBD1 (6 bases). The CDR3 has 11 residues. Germline V gene data show CDR1 as MDHEN and CDR2 as SYDVKM. The germline V and J ends were trimmed by 8 bases and 5 bases, with 9 bases remaining between them. The CDR3 is CASRGGTEAFF. The CDR3, as DNA: TGTGCCAGCCGAGGGGGGACTGAAGCTTTCTTT.

The rearrangement links TRBV5-1 to TRBJ2-5; TRBD2 matches 7 bases. Germline loops: CDR1 SGHRS, CDR2 YFSETQ. J gave up 1 base and V 0 bases, and 6 bases lay outside the gene matches. This CDR3 has 16 residues. DNA for the CDR3: TGCGCCAGCAGCTTGGCCGGGGGGAGCGTCCAAGAGACCCAGTACTTC. Encoded protein: CASSLAGGSVQETQYF.

This sequence joins TRBV5-1 and TRBJ1-2; possible D gene TRBD1, 5 bases. The V gene's germline CDR1 is SGHRS and CDR2 YFSETQ. The germline V and J ends were trimmed by 5 bases and 3 bases, with 17 bases remaining between them. The CDR3 sequence is 15 residues long. CDR3 sequence: CASSWDPGGDYGYTF. CDR3 DNA: TGCGCCAGCAGTTGGGACCCAGGAGGGGACTATGGCTACACCTTC.

The chain has TRBV4-1 and TRBJ2-3; a possible D gene is TRBD2 (5 bases). The CDR3 sequence is 16 residues long. Germline CDR1 MGHRA, CDR2 YSYEKL. V dropped 5 bases and J dropped 6 bases, with 21 bases sitting between them. The CDR3 loop reads CASSEAPSGIVDTQYF. The CDR3 DNA is TGCGCCAGCAGCGAAGCCCCTTCGGGAATCGTCGATACGCAGTATTTT.

V and J are TRBV30 and TRBJ1-2; D ambiguous. This CDR3 is built from 13 residues. Trimming took off 3 bases at V and 7 bases at J, with 15 bases between the two ends. From germline, CDR1 is GTSNPN and CDR2 SVGIG (reference sequence). CDR3: CAWRTRVRGGYTF. CDR3 DNA sequence: TGTGCCTGGAGGACTAGAGTCCGGGGTGGCTACACCTTC.